The rows below give T cell receptor beta chains drawn from one sample of a study of blood T cell repertoires in COVID-19. The protocol was immunoSEQ multiplex PCR, while the TCRdb copy is restricted to in-frame clones and leaves out a portion. The top ten hold 1.5% to 2.5% of the sample, which has 110,000 to 150,000 clones, approximately 80% seen once. Material for sequencing was peripheral blood. The source is a woman aged 55-70 years with acute or convalescent COVID-19. The CDR3 runs from the conserved cysteine through the conserved F or W. Fields, in order: D gene, clone size, J gene, V gene, CDR3 DNA, CDR3 protein. D genes are given only for firm matches. Only some rows state a clone size, as once, few, many or a class for expanded clones.

>TRBD1|NA|TRBJ2-2|TRBV5-6
TGTGCCAGCACTCTTTCAGGGGGCGCGGAAACCGGGGAGCTGTTTTTT
CASTLSGGAETGELFF
>TRBD2|NA|TRBJ2-7|TRBV7-2
TGTGCCAGCAAACTAGCGGGAGGACCCTACGAGCAGTACTTC
CASKLAGGPYEQYF
>TRBD1|NA|TRBJ1-1|TRBV7-8
TGTGCCAGCAGCTTAAGGACAGGGGGGCCTTGGCTAGCTTTCTTT
CASSLRTGGPWLAFF
>TRBD1|few|TRBJ2-1|TRBV5-8
TGTGCCAGCAGCTTTGGGACAGCTAGAGGTGAGCAGTTCTTC
CASSFGTARGEQFF
>TRBD2|NA|TRBJ2-1|TRBV5-6
TGTGCCAGCAGCTTGGCGGGACTAGCGACCTACAATGAGCAGTTCTTC
CASSLAGLATYNEQFF
>TRBD2|NA|TRBJ2-1|TRBV28
TGTGCCAGCAGCTCTAGCGGGAGTCGAAACAATGAGCAGTTCTTC
CASSSSGSRNNEQFF
>NA|NA|TRBJ2-7|TRBV7-9
TGTGCCAGCAGCTCATCAGACACAGGGATCACCTACGAGCAGTACTTC
CASSSSDTGITYEQYF
>NA|NA|TRBJ2-7|TRBV28
TGTGCCAGCAGTTTAACCCCAGTCTACGAGCAGTACTTC
CASSLTPVYEQYF
>NA|NA|TRBJ2-7|TRBV20-1
TGCACTTACGGGACTTCCTACGAGCAGTACTTC
CTYGTSYEQYF
>TRBD1|NA|TRBJ1-4|TRBV3-1/TRBV3-2
TGTGCCAGCAGCCAAGATGGGACAGGAAAGAATGAAAAACTGTTTTTT
CASSQDGTGKNEKLFF
>NA|NA|TRBJ1-1|TRBV3-1/TRBV3-2
TGTGCCAGCAGCCAATCGGCAGGTGAAGCTTTCTTT
CASSQSAGEAFF
>TRBD1|NA|TRBJ1-5|TRBV2
TGTGCCAGCAGTGGGGGACAGATCAATCAGCCCCAGCATTTT
CASSGGQINQPQHF
>TRBD2|NA|TRBJ2-1|TRBV10-3
TGTGCCATCAGTCCCTCTCGAGCGGGGAGTCACGATGAGCAGTTCTTC
CAISPSRAGSHDEQFF
>NA|NA|TRBJ1-3|TRBV7-2
TGTGCCAGCAGCTTAATGGTGAACTCCGCCTCTGGAAACACCATATATTTT
CASSLMVNSASGNTIYF
>NA|NA|TRBJ2-7|TRBV7-2
TGTGCCAGCAGCTTAGTGGGCGGTCCGGGATACGAGCAGTACTTC
CASSLVGGPGYEQYF
>NA|NA|TRBJ1-6|TRBV19
TGTGCCAGCGGGAACCGGGCAATTAATTCACCCCTCCACTTT
CASGNRAINSPLHF
>NA|NA|TRBJ2-1|TRBV5-1
TGCGCCAGCCCCACCCCTAACAATGAGCAGTTCTTC
CASPTPNNEQFF
>NA|NA|TRBJ1-3|TRBV9
TGTGCCAGCAGCGTATTACAGGGCCTCTCTGGAAACACCATATATTTT
CASSVLQGLSGNTIYF
>TRBD2|NA|TRBJ2-5|TRBV27
TGTGCCAGCAGTCCCCTTGCGGGACTAGCGGACACCAAAGAGACCCAGTACTTC
CASSPLAGLADTKETQYF
>NA|few|TRBJ1-5|TRBV29-1
TGCAGCGTTGCGGACTCCAATCAGCCCCAGCATTTT
CSVADSNQPQHF
>TRBD1|NA|TRBJ2-7|TRBV2
TGTGCCACCTTAGGGGACAGGGGCTACTACGAGCAGTACTTC
CATLGDRGYYEQYF
>NA|few|TRBJ2-7|TRBV21-1
TGTGCCAGCAGCATGGGGCTAGCGGGAGCTCCGGGGCAGTACTTC
CASSMGLAGAPGQYF
>TRBD1|NA|TRBJ2-7|TRBV5-1
TGCGCCAGCAGCTTTGGAGGGACAGGGGGCTACGAGCAGTACTTC
CASSFGGTGGYEQYF
>TRBD1|few|TRBJ1-1|TRBV12-3/TRBV12-4
TGTGCCAGCAGTTTCGGGACAGTTGAAGCTTTCTTT
CASSFGTVEAFF
>TRBD2|NA|TRBJ2-1|TRBV4-1
TGCGCCAGCAGCCAAGGTTCCCTACTAGCGGCGGAGCAGTTCTTC
CASSQGSLLAAEQFF
>TRBD2|NA|TRBJ2-1|TRBV5-4
TGTGCCAGCGCTAGCGGGAACAATGAGCAGTTCTTC
CASASGNNEQFF
>TRBD2|NA|TRBJ2-3|TRBV7-3
TGTGCCAGCAGCTGGCAAGCGGGAGCTATCGATACGCAGTATTTT
CASSWQAGAIDTQYF
>NA|NA|TRBJ2-2|TRBV6-1
TGTGCCAGCAGTGAAGTCAAATCGGGGACCGGGGAGCTGTTTTTT
CASSEVKSGTGELFF
>NA|NA|TRBJ1-2|TRBV6-1
TGTGCCAGCAGTGAGATTTGGGCAAGTCTCTACACCTTC
CASSEIWASLYTF
>NA|NA|TRBJ2-1|TRBV19
TGTGCCAGTAGTATACCAAGGGGTTTTAGGCGCAATGAGCAGTTCTTC
CASSIPRGFRRNEQFF
>TRBD2|NA|TRBJ2-7|TRBV28
TGTGCCAGCAGTTTGTGGTACGGGACTAGCGGGAGGCGACACTACGAGCAGTACTTC
CASSLWYGTSGRRHYEQYF
>NA|few|TRBJ2-2|TRBV5-1
TGCGCCAGCAGCTTCACCAGGGGTCGGGACACCGGGGAGCTGTTTTTT
CASSFTRGRDTGELFF
>TRBD2|NA|TRBJ2-7|TRBV10-3
TGTGCCATCAGTGAGTCGGGACTAGCGGGACCCAAGAAATACTTC
CAISESGLAGPKKYF
>NA|NA|TRBJ1-4|TRBV28
TGTGCCAGCAGTTTCGACACCGCAACTAATGAAAAACTGTTTTTT
CASSFDTATNEKLFF
>NA|NA|TRBJ2-7|TRBV9
TGTGCCAGCAGCGTAGGAGGTGCAGGGTACGAGCAGTACTTC
CASSVGGAGYEQYF
>TRBD2|NA|TRBJ2-2|TRBV10-3
TGTGCCACCCTGACCGGGACTAGCGGGAGTTTAACCGGGGAGCTGTTTTTT
CATLTGTSGSLTGELFF
>TRBD2|NA|TRBJ2-7|TRBV11-3
TGTGCCAGCAGCGCGCTAGCGGGAGAAGGCGAGCAGTACTTC
CASSALAGEGEQYF
>NA|NA|TRBJ2-3|TRBV5-6
TGTGCCAGCAGCTGGACTGCAGGCACAGATACGCAGTATTTT
CASSWTAGTDTQYF
>TRBD2|NA|TRBJ2-7|TRBV6-5
TGTGCCAGCAGTTACTCCATCCTAGCGGGATTAGGCGAGCAGTACTTC
CASSYSILAGLGEQYF
>NA|many|TRBJ2-7|TRBV28
TGTGCCAGCAGTTCTTATCCTATACCGCGAACCTACGAGCAGTACTTC
CASSSYPIPRTYEQYF
>NA|NA|TRBJ2-1|TRBV7-9
TGTGCCAGCAGCCCTGGGGTTAGGGGTGAGCAGTTCTTC
CASSPGVRGEQFF
>NA|NA|TRBJ2-1|TRBV20-1
TGCAGTGCTCTACAGGTAAATGAGCAGTTCTTC
CSALQVNEQFF
>TRBD1|few|TRBJ2-5|TRBV28
TGTGCCATCTCGAGGACAGGGGATGTGGAGACCCAGTACTTC
CAISRTGDVETQYF
>NA|NA|TRBJ2-1|TRBV27
TGTGCCAGCTGGCTCTTTACCAGGGGATCCTACAATGAGCAGTTCTTC
CASWLFTRGSYNEQFF
>NA|NA|TRBJ2-3|TRBV6-5
TGTGCCAGCAGTTTTGGGTTTGGCGGGGAAGATACGCAGTATTTT
CASSFGFGGEDTQYF
>TRBD1|once|TRBJ2-5|TRBV10-3
TGTGCCATCAGCCCGGGACAGGGTGGCGAGACCCAGTACTTC
CAISPGQGGETQYF
>NA|NA|TRBJ1-2|TRBV28
TGTGCCAGCAGTTTTTTACTCATGGCGGAAGGCTACACCTTC
CASSFLLMAEGYTF
>TRBD2|NA|TRBJ2-3|TRBV6-1
TGTGCCAGCAGTGAGGTTGCGGGGGATCCGCAGTATTTT
CASSEVAGDPQYF
>TRBD1|NA|TRBJ2-7|TRBV6-5
TGTGCCAGCAAAATAGGACAGGGTGGGAACGAGCAGTACTTC
CASKIGQGGNEQYF
>TRBD2|once|TRBJ2-3|TRBV18
TGTGCCAGCTCACTGAGGACTAGCGGCACAGATACGCAGTATTTT
CASSLRTSGTDTQYF
>TRBD2|NA|TRBJ2-7|TRBV6-6
TGTGCCAGCAGTCCCCGGGACTCCGGGACTAGACGACGGGAGCAGTACTTC
CASSPRDSGTRRREQYF
>NA|NA|TRBJ2-5|TRBV28
TGTGCCAGCAGTTTAGGTTCGGCGGCGGAGAACCAAGAGACCCAGTACTTC
CASSLGSAAENQETQYF
>NA|NA|TRBJ1-2|TRBV6-5
TGTGCCAGCACGGTGCGGGGGGCCGACCACTATGGCTACACCTTC
CASTVRGADHYGYTF
>TRBD2|NA|TRBJ2-3|TRBV19
TGTGCCAGTAGTATACTTAGTAGCGGGGCAGATACGCAGTATTTT
CASSILSSGADTQYF
>NA|few|TRBJ2-2|TRBV7-3
TGTGCCAGCAGCTTAACTCCTAGCAGAACGAACACCGGGGAGCTGTTTTTT
CASSLTPSRTNTGELFF